This T cell receptor beta chain was sequenced in a study of vaccination and CD4 T cells after COVID-19. V trimming: 0 bases; J trimming: 1 base; junction bases outside the gene matches: 3. Germline CDR1 and CDR2: MNHEY and SVGAGI. CDR3 length equals 17 residues. Sequencing of DNA taken from cultured CD4+ T cells relied on the Oncomine TCR Beta short-read assay. DNA came from CD4+ T cells after culture. TCRdb reprocessed the PCR reads with MiXCR, giving one entry per CDR3 protein. Of around 20,000 distinct CDR3 sequences listed, 67% are singletons. On this clonotype itself: What it binds is not known.

Treatment: roughly 11-day PBMC culture with coronavirus spike peptide pools or control peptides (ViraFEST assay). The receptor's source is a human donor who had recovered from COVID-19. The sample taken for sequencing was CD4+ T cells from blood, cultured in vitro. This chain links TRBV6-5 with TRBJ2-6; 7 bases map to TRBD2. DNA for the CDR3: TGTGCCAGCAGTTACTCGACCGGGGGGTCTGGGGCCAACGTCCTGACTTTC. Protein product: CASSYSTGGSGANVLTF.